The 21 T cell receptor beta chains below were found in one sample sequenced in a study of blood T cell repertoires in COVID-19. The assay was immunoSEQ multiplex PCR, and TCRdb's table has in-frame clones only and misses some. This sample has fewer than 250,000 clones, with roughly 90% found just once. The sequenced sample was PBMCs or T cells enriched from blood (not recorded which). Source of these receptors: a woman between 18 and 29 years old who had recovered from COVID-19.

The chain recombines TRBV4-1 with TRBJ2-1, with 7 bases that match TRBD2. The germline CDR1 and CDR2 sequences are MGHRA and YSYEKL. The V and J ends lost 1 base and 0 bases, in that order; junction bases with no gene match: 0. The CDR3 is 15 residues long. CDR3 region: CASSQGTSSYNEQFF. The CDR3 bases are TGCGCCAGCAGCCAAGGGACTAGCTCCTACAATGAGCAGTTCTTC.

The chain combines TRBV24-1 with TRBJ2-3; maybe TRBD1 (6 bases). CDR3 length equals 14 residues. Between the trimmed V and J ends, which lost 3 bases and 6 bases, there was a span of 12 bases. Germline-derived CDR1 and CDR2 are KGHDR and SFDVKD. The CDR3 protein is CATSDRQVGDTQYF. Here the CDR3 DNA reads TGTGCCACCAGTGATCGACAGGTCGGCGATACGCAGTATTTT.

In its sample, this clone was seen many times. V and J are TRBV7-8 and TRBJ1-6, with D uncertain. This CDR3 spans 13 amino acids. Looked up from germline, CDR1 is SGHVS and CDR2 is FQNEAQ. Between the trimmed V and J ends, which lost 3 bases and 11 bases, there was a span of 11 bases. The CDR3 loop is CASSFEGTPPLHF. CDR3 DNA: TGTGCCAGCAGCTTTGAGGGTACGCCACCCCTCCACTTT. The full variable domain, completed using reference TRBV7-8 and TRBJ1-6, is GAGVSQSPRYKVAKRGQDVALRCDPISGHVSLFWYQQALGQGPEFLTYFQNEAQLDKSGLPSDRFFAERPEGSVSTLKIQRTQQEDSAVYLCASSFEGTPPLHFGNGTRLTVT.

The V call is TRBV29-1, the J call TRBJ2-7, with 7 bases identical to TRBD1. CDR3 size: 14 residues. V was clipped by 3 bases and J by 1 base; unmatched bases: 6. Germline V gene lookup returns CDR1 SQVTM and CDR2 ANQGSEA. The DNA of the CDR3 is TGCAGCGTTGAGCGCAGGGGGACGTCCTACGAGCAGTACTTC. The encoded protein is CSVERRGTSYEQYF.

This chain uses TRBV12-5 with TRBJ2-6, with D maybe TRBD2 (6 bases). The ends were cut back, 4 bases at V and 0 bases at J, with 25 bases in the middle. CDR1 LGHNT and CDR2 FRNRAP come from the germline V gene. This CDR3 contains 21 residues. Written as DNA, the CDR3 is TGTGCTAGTGGTTGGACCCGGGACTTTTTGGTAGACAGCTCTGGGGCCAACGTCCTGACTTTC. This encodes CASGWTRDFLVDSSGANVLTF. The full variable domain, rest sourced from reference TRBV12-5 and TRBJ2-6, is DARVTQTPRHKVTEMGQEVTMRCQPILGHNTVFWYRQTMMQGLELLAYFRNRAPLDDSGMPKDRFSAEMPDATLATLKIQPSEPRDSAVYFCASGWTRDFLVDSSGANVLTFGAGSRLTVL.

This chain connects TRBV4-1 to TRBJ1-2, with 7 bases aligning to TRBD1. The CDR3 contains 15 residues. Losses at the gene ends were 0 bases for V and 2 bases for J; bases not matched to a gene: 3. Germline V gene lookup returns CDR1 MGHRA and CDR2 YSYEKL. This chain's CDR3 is CASSQDQGENYGYTF. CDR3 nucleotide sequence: TGCGCCAGCAGCCAAGATCAGGGGGAAAACTATGGCTACACCTTC.

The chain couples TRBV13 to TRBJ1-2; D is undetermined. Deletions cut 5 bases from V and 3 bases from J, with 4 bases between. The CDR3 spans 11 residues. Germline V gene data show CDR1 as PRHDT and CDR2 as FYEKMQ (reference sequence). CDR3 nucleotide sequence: TGTGCCAGCAGCCCCGACTATGGCTACACCTTC. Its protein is CASSPDYGYTF.

Here the CDR3 DNA reads TGTGCCAGCCAACAGGGGCTACAAGAGACCCAGTACTTC. Translated, it gives CASQQGLQETQYF. The genes are TRBV2 and TRBJ2-5; TRBD1 matches 7 bases. From germline, CDR1 is SNHLY and CDR2 FYNNEI. The CDR3 consists of 13 residues. V lost 8 bases, J lost 2 bases, and 5 bases stayed unmatched.

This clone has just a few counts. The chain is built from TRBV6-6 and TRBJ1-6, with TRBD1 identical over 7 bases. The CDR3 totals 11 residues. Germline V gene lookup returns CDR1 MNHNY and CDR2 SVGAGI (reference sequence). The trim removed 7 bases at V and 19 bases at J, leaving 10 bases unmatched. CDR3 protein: CASKDTGARHF. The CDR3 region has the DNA TGTGCCAGCAAGGACACAGGGGCGCGACACTTT.

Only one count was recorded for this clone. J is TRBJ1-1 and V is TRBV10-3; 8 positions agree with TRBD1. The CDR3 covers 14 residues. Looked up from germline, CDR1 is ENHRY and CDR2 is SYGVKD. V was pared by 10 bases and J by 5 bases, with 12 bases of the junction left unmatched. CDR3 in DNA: TGTGCCAGCAAAATGACAGGGGAAGAGACTGAAGCTTTCTTT. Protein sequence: CASKMTGEETEAFF.

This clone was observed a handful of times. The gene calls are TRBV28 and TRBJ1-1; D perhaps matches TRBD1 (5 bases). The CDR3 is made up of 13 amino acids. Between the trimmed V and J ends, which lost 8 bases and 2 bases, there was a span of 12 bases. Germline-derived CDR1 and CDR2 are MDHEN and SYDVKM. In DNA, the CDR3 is TGTGCCAGCCACAGGACCTTAAACACTGAAGCTTTCTTT. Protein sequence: CASHRTLNTEAFF.

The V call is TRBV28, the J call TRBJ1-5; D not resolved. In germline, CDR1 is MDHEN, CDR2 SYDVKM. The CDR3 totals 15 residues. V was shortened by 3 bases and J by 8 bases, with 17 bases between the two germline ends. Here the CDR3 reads CASSFVLVQDEPQHF. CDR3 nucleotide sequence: TGTGCCAGCAGTTTTGTCCTTGTCCAGGATGAGCCCCAGCATTTT.

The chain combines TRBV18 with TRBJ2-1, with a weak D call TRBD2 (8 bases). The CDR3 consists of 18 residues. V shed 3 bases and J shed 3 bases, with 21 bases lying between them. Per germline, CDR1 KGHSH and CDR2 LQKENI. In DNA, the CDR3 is TGTGCCAGCTCACCCCGGGAGGGGGCTAAAGTTTTCTACAATGAGCAGTTCTTC. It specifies CASSPREGAKVFYNEQFF. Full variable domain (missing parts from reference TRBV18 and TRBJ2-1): NAGVMQNPRHLVRRRGQEARLRCSPMKGHSHVYWYRQLPEEGLKFMVYLQKENIIDESGMPKERFSAEFPKEGPSILRIQQVVRGDSAAYFCASSPREGAKVFYNEQFFGPGTRLTVL.

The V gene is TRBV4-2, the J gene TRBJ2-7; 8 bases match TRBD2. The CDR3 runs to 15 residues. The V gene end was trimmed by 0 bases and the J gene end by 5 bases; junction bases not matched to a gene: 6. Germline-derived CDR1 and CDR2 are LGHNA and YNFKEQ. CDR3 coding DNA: TGTGCCAGCAGCCAAGAGGGCGGGGGGTTACACGAGCAGTACTTC. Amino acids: CASSQEGGGLHEQYF.

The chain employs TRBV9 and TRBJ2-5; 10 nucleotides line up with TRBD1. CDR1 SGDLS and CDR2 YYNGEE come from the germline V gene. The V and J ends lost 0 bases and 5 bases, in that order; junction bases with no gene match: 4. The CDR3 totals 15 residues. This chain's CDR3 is CASSVVGQGLETQYF. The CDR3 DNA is TGTGCCAGCAGCGTAGTGGGACAGGGGTTGGAGACCCAGTACTTC.

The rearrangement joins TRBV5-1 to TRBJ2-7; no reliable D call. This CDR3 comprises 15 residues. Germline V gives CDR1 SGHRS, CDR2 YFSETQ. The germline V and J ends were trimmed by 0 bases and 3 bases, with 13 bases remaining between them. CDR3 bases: TGCGCCAGCAGCTTGGGAACAGACCCTTTCTACGAGCAGTACTTC. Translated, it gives CASSLGTDPFYEQYF.

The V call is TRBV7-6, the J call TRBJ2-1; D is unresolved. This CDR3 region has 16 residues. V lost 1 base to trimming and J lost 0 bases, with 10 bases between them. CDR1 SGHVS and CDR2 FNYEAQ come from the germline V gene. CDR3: CASSLDAPSSYNEQFF. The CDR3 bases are TGTGCCAGCAGCTTAGACGCGCCTAGCTCCTACAATGAGCAGTTCTTC. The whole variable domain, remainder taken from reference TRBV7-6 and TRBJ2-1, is GAGVSQSPRYKVTKRGQDVALRCDPISGHVSLYWYRQALGQGPEFLTYFNYEAQQDKSGLPNDRFSAERPEGSISTLTIQRTEQRDSAMYRCASSLDAPSSYNEQFFGPGTRLTVL.

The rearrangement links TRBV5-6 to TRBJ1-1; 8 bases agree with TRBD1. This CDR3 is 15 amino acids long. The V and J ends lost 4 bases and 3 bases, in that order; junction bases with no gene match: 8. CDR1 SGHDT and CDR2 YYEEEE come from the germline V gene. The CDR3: CASSSRDRSYTEAFF. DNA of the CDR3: TGTGCCAGCAGCAGCCGGGACAGGAGTTACACTGAAGCTTTCTTT.

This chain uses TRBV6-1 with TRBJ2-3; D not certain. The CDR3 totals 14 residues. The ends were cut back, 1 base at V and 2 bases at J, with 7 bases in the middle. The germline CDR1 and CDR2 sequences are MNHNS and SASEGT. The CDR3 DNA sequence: TGTGCCAGCAGTGAAGTGATAGCCACAGATACGCAGTATTTT. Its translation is CASSEVIATDTQYF.

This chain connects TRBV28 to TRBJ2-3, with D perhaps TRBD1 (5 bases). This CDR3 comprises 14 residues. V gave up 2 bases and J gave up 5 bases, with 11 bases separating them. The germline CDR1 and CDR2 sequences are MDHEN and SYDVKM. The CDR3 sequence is CASSLGAQGDTQYF. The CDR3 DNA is TGTGCCAGCAGTTTAGGGGCGCAAGGAGATACGCAGTATTTT.

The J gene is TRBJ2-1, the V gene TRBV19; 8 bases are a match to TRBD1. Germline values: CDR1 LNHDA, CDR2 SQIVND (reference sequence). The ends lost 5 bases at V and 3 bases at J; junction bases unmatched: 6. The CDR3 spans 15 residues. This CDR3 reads CASSLPDRDYNEQFF. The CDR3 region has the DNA TGTGCCAGTAGTTTACCGGACAGGGACTACAATGAGCAGTTCTTC.